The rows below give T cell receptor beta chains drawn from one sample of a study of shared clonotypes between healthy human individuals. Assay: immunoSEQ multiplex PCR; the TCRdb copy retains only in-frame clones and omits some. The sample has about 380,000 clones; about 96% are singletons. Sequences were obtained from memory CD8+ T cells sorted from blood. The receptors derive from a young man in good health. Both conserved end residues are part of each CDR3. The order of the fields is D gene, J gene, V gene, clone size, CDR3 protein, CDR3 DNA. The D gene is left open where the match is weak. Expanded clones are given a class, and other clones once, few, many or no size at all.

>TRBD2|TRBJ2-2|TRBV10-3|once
CAISGEAGGTGELFF
TGTGCCATCAGTGGGGAAGCGGGAGGTACCGGGGAGCTGTTTTTT
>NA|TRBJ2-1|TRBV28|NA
CASNWIGGSYNEQFF
TGTGCCAGCAATTGGATTGGCGGCTCCTACAATGAGCAGTTCTTC
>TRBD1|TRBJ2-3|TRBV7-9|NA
CASSSRDRGGDTQYF
TGTGCCAGCAGCTCCCGGGACAGGGGAGGAGATACGCAGTATTTT
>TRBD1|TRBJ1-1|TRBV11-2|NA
CASSQGGGQEAFF
TGTGCCAGCAGCCAGGGGGGAGGACAGGAGGCTTTCTTT
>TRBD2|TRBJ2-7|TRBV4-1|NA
CASSQEEIPYGREGEQYF
TGCGCCAGCAGCCAGGAAGAGATCCCCTACGGGAGGGAGGGCGAGCAGTACTTC
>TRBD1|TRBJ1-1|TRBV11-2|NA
CASSSTGSTEAFF
TGTGCCAGCAGCTCGACAGGGAGCACTGAAGCTTTCTTT
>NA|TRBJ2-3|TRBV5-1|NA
CASSPGTDTQYF
TGCGCCAGCAGCCCAGGCACAGATACGCAGTATTTT
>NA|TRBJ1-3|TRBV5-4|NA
CASSLEGSGNTIYF
TGTGCCAGCAGCTTGGAAGGGTCCGGAAACACCATATATTTT
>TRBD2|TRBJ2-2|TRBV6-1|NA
CASNQGLPAGELFF
TGTGCCAGCAACCAGGGACTACCAGCCGGGGAGCTGTTTTTT
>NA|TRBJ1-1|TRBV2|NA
CASGIGFRMTEAFF
TGTGCCAGCGGGATAGGGTTTAGGATGACTGAAGCTTTCTTT
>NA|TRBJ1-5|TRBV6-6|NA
CASSYGYSNQPQHF
TGTGCCAGCAGTTACGGGTATAGCAATCAGCCCCAGCATTTT
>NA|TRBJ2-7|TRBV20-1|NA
CTAGSYEQYF
TGCACTGCGGGGAGCTACGAGCAGTACTTC
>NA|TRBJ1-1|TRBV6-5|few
CASSYSVQLNTEAFF
TGTGCCAGCAGTTACAGCGTACAGCTGAACACTGAAGCTTTCTTT
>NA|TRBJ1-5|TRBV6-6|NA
CASSYSSPNQPQHF
TGTGCCAGCAGTTACTCGAGTCCCAATCAGCCCCAGCATTTT
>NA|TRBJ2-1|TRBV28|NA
CATGQTYNEQFF
TGTGCCACCGGACAGACTTACAATGAGCAGTTCTTC
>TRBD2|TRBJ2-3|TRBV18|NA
CASSPRVAGGSTDTQYF
TGTGCCAGCTCACCACGAGTAGCGGGAGGGTCGACAGATACGCAGTATTTT
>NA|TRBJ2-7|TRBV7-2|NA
CASSWGIGSEQYF
TGTGCCAGCAGCTGGGGTATAGGGTCCGAGCAGTACTTC
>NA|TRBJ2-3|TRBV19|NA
CASSKLASTDTQYF
TGTGCCAGTAGTAAGCTAGCGAGCACAGATACGCAGTATTTT
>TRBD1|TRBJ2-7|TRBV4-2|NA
CASSQDPHRGDPYEQYF
TGTGCCAGCAGCCAAGACCCCCACAGGGGGGATCCCTACGAGCAGTACTTC
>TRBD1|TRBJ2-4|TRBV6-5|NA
CASSYSSTGGSGIQYF
TGTGCCAGCAGTTACTCGTCGACAGGGGGCAGCGGCATTCAGTACTTC
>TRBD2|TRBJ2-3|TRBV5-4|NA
CAFWRGGSATDTQYF
TGTGCCTTCTGGCGGGGCGGGAGTGCTACAGATACGCAGTATTTT
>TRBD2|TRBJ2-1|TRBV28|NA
CASGASGYNEQFF
TGTGCCAGCGGGGCTAGCGGATACAATGAGCAGTTCTTC
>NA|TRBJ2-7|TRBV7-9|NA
CASSAGTVINEQYF
TGTGCCAGCAGCGCCGGGACCGTAATCAACGAGCAGTACTTC
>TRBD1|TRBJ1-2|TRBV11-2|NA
CASSATGGKGGYTF
TGTGCCAGCAGCGCGACAGGGGGCAAAGGAGGCTACACCTTC
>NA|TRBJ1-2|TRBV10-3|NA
CAIRFSQGEDGYTF
TGTGCCATCAGATTCTCACAGGGAGAGGATGGCTACACCTTC
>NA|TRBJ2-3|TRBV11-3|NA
CASSWGATDTQYF
TGTGCCAGCAGCTGGGGGGCCACAGATACGCAGTATTTT
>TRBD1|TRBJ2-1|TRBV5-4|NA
CASSTGDRGWLGYNEQFF
TGTGCCAGCAGTACAGGGGACAGGGGATGGTTAGGCTACAATGAGCAGTTCTTC
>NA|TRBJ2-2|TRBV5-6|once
CASSLRGLSMNTGELFF
TGTGCCAGCAGCTTACGCGGCCTTTCAATGAACACCGGGGAGCTGTTTTTT
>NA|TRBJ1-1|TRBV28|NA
CASSLSQLNTEAFF
TGTGCCAGCAGTTTAAGTCAACTGAACACTGAAGCTTTCTTT
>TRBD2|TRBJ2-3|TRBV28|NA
CASSPIAGGPDTQYF
TGTGCCAGCAGTCCCATAGCGGGAGGGCCAGATACGCAGTATTTT
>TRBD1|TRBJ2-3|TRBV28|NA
CASSRQGTTDTQYF
TGTGCCAGTTCGCGACAGGGGACCACAGATACGCAGTATTTT
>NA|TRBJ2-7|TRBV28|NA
CASSLLSYEQYF
TGTGCCAGCAGCCTCCTCTCCTACGAGCAGTACTTC
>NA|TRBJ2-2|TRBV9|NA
CASSVAGVSAGELFF
TGTGCCAGCAGCGTAGCGGGTGTATCGGCCGGGGAGCTGTTTTTT
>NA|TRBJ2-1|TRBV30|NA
CAWNNEQFF
TGTGCCTGGAATAATGAGCAGTTCTTC
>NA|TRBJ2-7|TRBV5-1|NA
CASSLNAGSSYEQYF
TGCGCCAGCAGCTTAAATGCGGGTAGCTCCTACGAGCAGTACTTC
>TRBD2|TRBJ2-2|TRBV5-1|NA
CASSLDTAGGPGELFF
TGCGCCAGCAGCTTGGATACAGCGGGAGGGCCCGGGGAGCTGTTTTTT
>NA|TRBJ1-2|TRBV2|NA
CASMAEANYGYTF
TGTGCCAGCATGGCGGAAGCTAACTATGGCTACACCTTC
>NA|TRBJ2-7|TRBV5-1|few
CASSGSYEQYF
TGCGCCAGCAGCGGTTCCTACGAGCAGTACTTC
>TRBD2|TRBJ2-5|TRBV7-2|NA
CASSGTSGTQETQYF
TGTGCCAGCAGCGGCACTAGCGGGACTCAAGAGACCCAGTACTTC
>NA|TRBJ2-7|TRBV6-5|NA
CARTRDHEQYF
TGTGCCAGAACGAGGGACCACGAGCAGTACTTC
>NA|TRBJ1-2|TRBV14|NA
CASSHERLTGNYGYTF
TGTGCCAGCAGCCATGAACGCCTAACAGGGAACTATGGCTACACCTTC
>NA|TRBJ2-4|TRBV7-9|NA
CASSLDPGSSKNIQYF
TGTGCCAGCAGCTTAGACCCGGGTTCGTCCAAAAACATTCAGTACTTC
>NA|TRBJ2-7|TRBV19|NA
CASSSGERRGEQYF
TGTGCCAGTAGTAGCGGGGAGCGAAGGGGAGAGCAGTACTTC
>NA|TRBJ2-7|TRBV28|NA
CASSSDTSYEQYF
TGTGCCAGCAGTTCCGACACGTCCTACGAGCAGTACTTC
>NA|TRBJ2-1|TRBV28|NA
CASNLVRVRYNEQFF
TGTGCCAGCAACCTTGTCCGGGTTCGTTACAATGAGCAGTTCTTC
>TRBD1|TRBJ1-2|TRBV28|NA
CASSPTGGFGYTF
TGTGCCAGCAGTCCGACAGGGGGTTTTGGCTACACCTTC
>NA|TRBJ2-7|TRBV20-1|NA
CSARYEEQYF
TGCAGTGCTAGATATGAGGAGCAGTACTTC
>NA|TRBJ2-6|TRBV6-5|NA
CASSGFPINVLTF
TGTGCCAGCAGTGGGTTCCCCATCAACGTCCTGACTTTC
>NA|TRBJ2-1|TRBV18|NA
CASSPPTSNEQFF
TGTGCCAGCTCACCACCGACTAGCAATGAGCAGTTCTTC
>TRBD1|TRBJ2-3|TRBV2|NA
CASSLGQSTDTQYF
TGTGCCAGCAGTCTGGGACAGAGCACAGATACGCAGTATTTT
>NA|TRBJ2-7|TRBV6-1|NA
CASRWLVPYEQYF
TGTGCCAGCAGGTGGCTAGTCCCCTACGAGCAGTACTTC
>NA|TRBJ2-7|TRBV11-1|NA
CASGRVDEQYF
TGTGCCAGCGGACGGGTTGACGAGCAGTACTTC
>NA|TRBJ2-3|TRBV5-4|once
CASSAKRVITDTQYF
TGTGCCAGCAGCGCTAAGCGGGTGATCACAGATACGCAGTATTTT
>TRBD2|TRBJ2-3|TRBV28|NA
CASSLGRLAGGNPDTQYF
TGTGCCAGCAGTTTAGGGAGACTAGCGGGAGGAAATCCAGATACGCAGTATTTT